The next 15 T cell receptor beta chains were all read from a single sample in a study of blood T cell repertoires in COVID-19. TCRdb keeps only in-frame clones here, not all; method: immunoSEQ multiplex PCR. Of 160,000 or so clones listed, around 81% are singletons. Sequences were obtained from PBMCs or T cells enriched from blood (not recorded which). These receptors were obtained from a man aged 40-55 years who had recovered from COVID-19.

This rearrangement joins TRBV10-3 to TRBJ1-2; 11 bases are a match to TRBD1. Germline-derived CDR1 and CDR2 are ENHRY and SYGVKD. V lost 6 bases to trimming and J lost 7 bases; unmatched junction nucleotides: 10. The CDR3 spans 15 residues. CDR3 coding DNA: TGTGCCATCAGCGAGGACAGGGGGCTTTATCCTGGCTACACCTTC. This translates into CAISEDRGLYPGYTF.

V is TRBV12-3 or TRBV12-4 and J is TRBJ1-2; TRBD1 aligns across 7 bases. The CDR3 contains 13 residues. V lost 8 bases, J lost 4 bases, and 7 bases stayed unmatched. The CDR3 sequence is CASRQGGGYGYTF. The CDR3 DNA follows: TGTGCCAGCCGACAGGGAGGCGGCTATGGCTACACCTTC.

The CDR3 region has the DNA TGTGCCAGCAGTTACGAGGGGAGGACGCAGTATTTT. Residues: CASSYEGRTQYF. The rearrangement links TRBV6-5 to TRBJ2-3; tentatively, D is TRBD2 (6 bases). V was cut by 2 bases and J by 9 bases, with 9 bases left in between. The CDR3 consists of 12 residues. Per the germline V gene, CDR1 is MNHEY and CDR2 is SVGAGI.

This clone occurred a few times. The rearrangement joins TRBV2 to TRBJ1-6; no firm D call. The germline CDR1 and CDR2 sequences are SNHLY and FYNNEI. V lost 2 bases to trimming and J lost 4 bases, with 9 bases between them. This CDR3 has 15 residues. CDR3 region: CASSEMVGYNSPLHF. The CDR3 DNA sequence: TGTGCCAGCAGTGAAATGGTCGGGTATAATTCACCCCTCCACTTT.

V gene TRBV19 combines with J gene TRBJ1-3; D gene uncertain. V lost 9 bases and J lost 2, with 17 bases in between. Germline loops: CDR1 LNHDA, CDR2 SQIVND (reference sequence). The CDR3 is 15 residues long. CDR3 bases: TGTGCCAGCAGTGGTGGCTCCCGGGCTGGAAACACCATATATTTT. Translation gives CASSGGSRAGNTIYF.

The chain uses TRBV4-2 and TRBJ1-1; a possible D gene is TRBD1 (6 bases). V lost 0 bases to trimming and J lost 0 bases, with 11 bases between them. The CDR3 contains 16 residues. CDR1 and CDR2 (germline): LGHNA, YNFKEQ. The CDR3 is CASSQDRGQMNTEAFF. In DNA form, the CDR3 reads TGTGCCAGCAGCCAAGATAGAGGACAGATGAACACTGAAGCTTTCTTT.

The rearrangement links TRBV6-5 to TRBJ2-3; TRBD2 agrees at 11 bases. The CDR3 loop spans 15 amino acids. Germline V gene sequence: CDR1 MNHEY, CDR2 SVGAGI. V trimming: 10 bases; J trimming: 0 bases; junction bases outside the gene matches: 6. CDR3 protein: CAIKTSGASTDTQYF. In nucleotides, the CDR3 is TGTGCCATCAAGACTAGCGGGGCTAGCACAGATACGCAGTATTTT.

The rearrangement uses TRBV11-2 and TRBJ1-6, with 10 bases fitting TRBD1. This CDR3 has 17 amino acids. Germline V gives CDR1 SGHAT, CDR2 FQNNGV. V trimming: 4 bases; J trimming: 1 base; junction bases outside the gene matches: 4. CDR3 sequence (DNA): TGTGCCAGCAGCTATCGACAGGGGGCGTCCTATAATTCACCCCTCCACTTT. Its protein product is CASSYRQGASYNSPLHF.

The table lists this clone with a few counts. V gene TRBV14 combines with J gene TRBJ1-2; D not certain. Trimming stripped 0 bases from V and 5 bases from J, with 7 bases between. This CDR3 is built from 13 residues. The germline gives CDR1 SGHDN, CDR2 FVKESK. The CDR3 reads CASSQDVRYGYTF. CDR3 nucleotides: TGTGCCAGCAGCCAAGATGTCAGATATGGCTACACCTTC. Full variable domain (rest looked up from reference TRBV14 and TRBJ1-2): EAGVTQFPSHSVIEKGQTVTLRCDPISGHDNLYWYRRVMGKEIKFLLHFVKESKQDESGMPNNRFLAERTGGTYSTLKVQPAELEDSGVYFCASSQDVRYGYTFGSGTRLTVV.

V is TRBV11-2 and J is TRBJ1-1; D call uncertain. CDR3 length: 14 amino acids. V lost 1 base, J lost 5 bases, and 11 bases lay in between. Germline lookup yields CDR1 SGHAT and CDR2 FQNNGV. Written as DNA, the CDR3 is TGTGCCAGCAGCTTAGTGGCAGGCAATACTGAAGCTTTCTTT. It encodes CASSLVAGNTEAFF.

The sample holds a few counts of this clone. The rearrangement uses TRBV10-3 and TRBJ1-2, with D tentatively TRBD1 (6 bases). From germline, CDR1 is ENHRY and CDR2 SYGVKD. This CDR3 is built from 14 residues. Trimming removed 11 bases at V and 3 bases at J, with 19 bases between. CDR3 amino acids: CASKPGVADYGYTF. DNA of the CDR3: TGTGCCTCGAAGCCAGGGGTGGCGGACTATGGCTACACCTTC.

This chain joins TRBV6-5 and TRBJ1-4; TRBD1 matches 7 bases. The CDR3 loop spans 12 amino acids. CDR1 is MNHEY, CDR2 SVGAGI, per germline. Losses at the gene ends were 8 bases for V and 5 bases for J; bases not matched to a gene: 2. CDR3 sequence: CASGTANEKLFF. The DNA for the CDR3 is TGTGCCAGCGGGACAGCGAATGAAAAACTGTTTTTT.

The rearrangement uses TRBV6-5 and TRBJ1-1; D possibly corresponds to TRBD1 (6 bases). The V end lost 1 base, the J end lost 7 bases, and 16 bases lay between the germline ends. Germline CDR1 reads MNHEY; CDR2 reads SVGAGI. CDR3 length equals 15 residues. CDR3 protein: CASSYLWTVTHEAFF. The CDR3 nucleotides read TGTGCCAGCAGTTACTTATGGACAGTCACTCATGAAGCTTTCTTT.

The J gene is TRBJ1-3, the V gene TRBV9; D remains ambiguous. This CDR3 region has 14 residues. Trimming cost V 0 bases and J 0 bases, with 4 bases left between them. CDR1 SGDLS and CDR2 YYNGEE come from the germline V gene. CDR3 amino acids: CASSVATSGNTIYF. In DNA, the CDR3 is TGTGCCAGCAGCGTAGCTACCTCTGGAAACACCATATATTTT.

The chain recombines TRBV7-2 with TRBJ1-3; D gene unclear. The CDR3 is 15 residues long. Trimming cost V 5 bases and J 3 bases, with 14 bases left between them. Per the germline V gene, CDR1 is SGHTA and CDR2 is FQGNSA. In nucleotides, the CDR3 is TGTGCCAGCAGCCCTCAGATATCTTATGGAAACACCATATATTTT. Amino acid sequence: CASSPQISYGNTIYF. Together with reference TRBV7-2 and TRBJ1-3, the CDR3 gives the full variable domain: GAGVSQSPSNKVTEKGKDVELRCDPISGHTALYWYRQSLGQGLEFLIYFQGNSAPDKSGLPSDRFSAERTGGSVSTLTIQRTQQEDSAVYLCASSPQISYGNTIYFGEGSWLTVV.